The sequence of this TCR beta chain was determined in a study of Tregs in tolerant kidney transplant recipients. Trimming cost V 5 bases and J 3 bases, with 4 bases left between them. This CDR3 has 11 amino acids. The germline V gene has CDR1 SEHNR and CDR2 FQNEAQ (reference sequence). Unstimulated Tregs (CD4+CD25+CD127-) and CD4+CD25- non-Tregs were sorted from PBMCs. Thawed PBMCs were rested overnight at 37°C with approximately 200 IU/ml IL-2 before regulatory T cell sorting. Profiling relied on immunoSEQ multiplex PCR, and the TCRdb table lists in-frame clones only, not all of them. This table holds roughly 69,000 clones, 98% found once.

V gene TRBV7-9 combines with J gene TRBJ1-1; D is unclear. This sample comprised Tregs from blood, obtained before the transplant. The clonotype originates from a human donor who received a combined kidney and bone marrow transplant. The CDR3 DNA is TGTGCCAGCAGCGTCTACACTGAAGCTTTCTTT. Translated: CASSVYTEAFF.